Each of the 32 T cell receptor beta chains below was sequenced from the same sample in a study of response to subunit inactivated influenza vaccine. Each CDR3 protein gets one entry after TCRdb re-called the RT-PCR reads with MiXCR. The sample has hundreds of thousands of distinct CDR3 sequences, about 11% seen once. The data also belong to a second study, concerning T cells expressing NK-cell markers. This second study says: 5'RACE template switching with UMIs generated TCR beta cDNA.

The source material was PBMCs from blood, sampled on the day of vaccination. All receptors derive from a man aged 50-59 years who received an inactivated influenza vaccine.

V is TRBV12-3 or TRBV12-4 and J is TRBJ2-2; no reliable D call. CDR3 size: 14 residues. The V and J ends lost 6 bases and 4 bases respectively, with 12 bases between them. CDR3 sequence (DNA): TGTGCCAGCAGGCCCAAGTATATCACCGGGGAGCTGTTTTTT. Protein sequence: CASRPKYITGELFF.

This clonotype was counted at least ten times. The chain carries TRBV28 and TRBJ2-1; 8 bases line up with TRBD2. Germline CDR1 reads MDHEN; CDR2 reads SYDVKM. The CDR3 length is 16 residues. Germline trimming cut 3 bases from V and 6 bases from J; bases unmatched to any gene: 10. CDR3 sequence: CASSLLSRGAFNEQFF. In nucleotides, the CDR3 is TGTGCCAGCAGTTTGTTATCGCGGGGGGCGTTCAATGAGCAGTTCTTC.

This clonotype was seen only a few times. The chain joins TRBV28 to TRBJ2-3, with TRBD2 matching over 12 bases. This CDR3 is 19 amino acids long. Per the germline V gene, CDR1 is MDHEN and CDR2 is SYDVKM. The V and J ends lost 2 bases and 4 bases, in that order; junction bases with no gene match: 13. The DNA for the CDR3 is TGTGCCAGCAGTTTACTTTCGGGGCTAGCGGGGGGGCCGGCAGATACGCAGTATTTT. It encodes CASSLLSGLAGGPADTQYF.

This clonotype was counted only a few times. The J gene is TRBJ2-1, the V gene TRBV20-1; 11 bases are a match to TRBD2. This CDR3 has 15 amino acids. Germline CDR1 reads DFQATT; CDR2 reads SNEGSKA (reference sequence). V lost 3 bases and J lost 6; bases outside the gene matches: 7. The CDR3 is CSASFLAGGRNEQFF. The CDR3 DNA reads as TGCAGTGCTAGCTTCTTAGCGGGGGGGCGCAATGAGCAGTTCTTC.

This clonotype was counted a few times. The CDR3 here is CASSTGQVNSYEQYF. The CDR3 DNA sequence: TGTGCCAGCAGTACCGGACAGGTGAACTCCTACGAGCAGTACTTC. The chain has TRBV27 and TRBJ2-7; 7 nucleotides align to TRBD1. Germline V gene data show CDR1 as MNHEY and CDR2 as SMNVEV (reference sequence). The junction had 7 bases not matched to a gene; V was cut back by 5 bases and J by 0 bases. The length of the CDR3 is 15 residues.

The V call is TRBV5-5, the J call TRBJ1-1; D might be TRBD1 (6 bases). The V end lost 3 bases, the J end lost 3 bases, and 18 bases lay between the germline ends. The germline CDR1 and CDR2 sequences are SGHKS and YYEKEE (reference sequence). The length of the CDR3 is 16 residues. The CDR3 nucleotides are TGTGCCAGCAGCTATGGGGGGCGCGTTATAGACACTGAAGCTTTCTTT. It is translated as CASSYGGRVIDTEAFF.

The genes are TRBV20-1 and TRBJ2-3; D is ambiguous. Germline V CDR1 and CDR2: DFQATT, SNEGSKA (reference sequence). V lost 7 bases to trimming and J lost 2 bases, with 10 bases between them. The CDR3 loop spans 12 amino acids. CDR3 loop: CSVGSYTDTQYF. In DNA, the CDR3 is TGCAGTGTGGGCAGCTACACAGATACGCAGTATTTT.

The rearrangement uses TRBV7-9 and TRBJ2-5; no clear D. V was shortened by 2 bases and J by 3 bases, with 10 bases between the two germline ends. In germline, CDR1 is SEHNR, CDR2 FQNEAQ (reference sequence). CDR3 length equals 14 residues. CDR3 loop: CASSLWNRKETQYF. CDR3 coding DNA: TGTGCCAGCAGCTTATGGAATCGGAAAGAGACCCAGTACTTC.

This sequence joins TRBV10-3 and TRBJ2-2; 7 bases line up with TRBD2. The germline CDR1 and CDR2 sequences are ENHRY and SYGVKD. The CDR3 spans 17 residues. After removal of 1 base from V and 4 bases from J, the junction contained 9 bases not matched to a gene. The CDR3 region is CAISEFVGERGTGELFF. In DNA form, the CDR3 reads TGTGCCATCAGTGAGTTCGTGGGGGAGCGGGGCACCGGGGAGCTGTTTTTT.

This clonotype was counted at least ten times. This chain joins TRBV27 and TRBJ2-7; the D call may be TRBD1 or TRBD2 (6 bases each). The germline gives CDR1 MNHEY, CDR2 SMNVEV (reference sequence). The CDR3 runs 14 residues. V gave up 2 bases and J gave up 3 bases, with 11 bases separating them. The CDR3 protein is CASSLGGPYYEQYF. The CDR3 DNA reads TGTGCCAGCAGTTTAGGGGGGCCGTACTACGAGCAGTACTTC.

V usage is TRBV27 and J usage is TRBJ2-5; D gene ambiguous. The CDR3 spans 13 residues. Trimming pared 4 bases from V and 5 bases from J, leaving 11 bases between. The germline V gene encodes CDR1 MNHEY and CDR2 SMNVEV (reference sequence). The DNA for the CDR3 is TGTGCCAGCAGTTCGTATACCCCGGAGACCCAGTACTTC. Translation: CASSSYTPETQYF.

This clonotype has just a few counts. The chain links TRBV15 to TRBJ2-7; 9 bases line up with TRBD2. This CDR3 is 15 amino acids long. V was clipped by 6 bases and J by 2 bases; unmatched bases: 8. Germline V gene data show CDR1 as LNHNV and CDR2 as YYDKDF (reference sequence). The CDR3: CATRASGGQAYEQYF. The CDR3 region has the DNA TGTGCCACCAGAGCGAGCGGGGGGCAGGCCTACGAGCAGTACTTC.

In this sample, this clonotype turned up a few times. The chain recombines TRBV28 with TRBJ1-3; D not certain. The CDR3 contains 17 residues. V was trimmed by 7 bases and J by 0 bases, leaving 19 bases between them. The germline CDR1 and CDR2 sequences are MDHEN and SYDVKM. Here the CDR3 DNA reads TGTGCCAGCAATCATGGTCTGACCGGGGTCTCTGGAAACACCATATATTTT. This encodes CASNHGLTGVSGNTIYF. Based on the CDR3 plus reference TRBV28 and TRBJ1-3, the full variable domain is DVKVTQSSRYLVKRTGEKVFLECVQDMDHENMFWYRQDPGLGLRLIYFSYDVKMKEKGDIPEGYSVSREKKERFSLILESASTNQTSMYLCASNHGLTGVSGNTIYFGEGSWLTVV.

Ten or more counts support this clonotype. This chain joins TRBV7-9 and TRBJ2-1; the match to TRBD2 covers 13 bases. CDR3 length equals 14 residues. V lost 8 bases to trimming and J lost 7 bases; unmatched junction nucleotides: 5. CDR1 and CDR2 (germline): SEHNR, FQNEAQ (reference sequence). The CDR3 nucleotides read TGTGCCAGCCTTACTAGCGGGAGGGTAAATGAGCAGTTCTTC. This translates into CASLTSGRVNEQFF.

Note on this clonotype: One junction end does not reproduce the germline sequence, and a read error may be involved. The V call is TRBV20-1, the J call TRBJ1-1, with 8 bases lining up with TRBD1. Germline assignment: CDR1 DFQATT and CDR2 SNEGSKA (reference sequence). This CDR3 comprises 13 residues. This CDR3 is CGARTGISTEAFF. The CDR3 nucleotides read TGCGGTGCTAGGACAGGGATTAGCACTGAAGCTTTCTTT.

The chain has TRBV10-3 and TRBJ2-5; weak D call: TRBD2 (6 bases). From germline, CDR1 is ENHRY and CDR2 SYGVKD. V was pared by 2 bases and J by 5 bases, with 18 bases between. The CDR3 totals 16 residues. CDR3 loop: CAISEPGLALGETQYF. In nucleotides, the CDR3 is TGTGCCATCAGTGAGCCGGGACTTGCCTTGGGTGAGACCCAGTACTTC.

The chain couples TRBV29-1 to TRBJ2-2; D is undetermined. With 5 bases removed from V and 6 bases from J, the gap between germline ends came to 7 bases. CDR1 is SQVTM, CDR2 ANQGSEA, per germline. The CDR3 is 11 amino acids. The CDR3 is CSVKWSGELFF. CDR3 bases: TGCAGCGTTAAGTGGTCCGGGGAGCTGTTTTTT.

The chain couples TRBV20-1 to TRBJ1-5; D is undetermined. Germline V gives CDR1 DFQATT, CDR2 SNEGSKA (reference sequence). The CDR3 has 16 residues. Trimming shortened V by 4 bases and J by 3 bases, and 19 bases separated the two germline ends. Written as DNA, the CDR3 is TGCAGTGCTACGAAAGACACAGCTCTCCTCAATCAGCCCCAGCATTTT. This translates into CSATKDTALLNQPQHF.

This clonotype was counted once. A much more abundant neighbour one base away suggests this may be a read error. The chain uses TRBV7-2 and TRBJ1-1; 7 bases align to TRBD1. The V gene's germline CDR1 is SGHTA and CDR2 FQGNSA. CDR3 length: 14 residues. CDR3 sequence (DNA): TGTGCCAGCAGCCCGAGGACAGGATGGACTGAAGCTTACTTT. Translation gives CASSPRTGWTEAYF.

This clonotype was counted a few times. The J gene is TRBJ1-1, the V gene TRBV6-2 or TRBV6-3, with D unresolved. Germline V lookup: CDR1 MNHEY, CDR2 SVGEGT. Between the trimmed V and J ends, which lost 5 bases and 2 bases, there was a span of 6 bases. This CDR3 is built from 12 residues. This CDR3 is CASSHGNTEAFF. The CDR3 coding sequence is TGTGCCAGCAGTCACGGAAACACTGAAGCTTTCTTT.

This chain uses TRBV7-9 with TRBJ2-2; D might be TRBD1 (5 bases). Germline V gene sequence: CDR1 SEHNR, CDR2 FQNEAQ (reference sequence). CDR3 size: 15 residues. Trimming left V 5 bases short and J 0 bases short, with 10 bases between. CDR3 nucleotides: TGTGCCAGCAGCATAGACAGCGCGAACACCGGGGAGCTGTTTTTT. Translation gives CASSIDSANTGELFF.

This clonotype was seen a few times. This chain links TRBV3-1 with TRBJ2-1; tentatively, D is TRBD2 (6 bases). The CDR3 spans 14 residues. V lost 4 bases, J lost 8 bases, and 15 bases lay in between. Looked up from germline, CDR1 is LGHDT and CDR2 is YNNKEL (reference sequence). The CDR3 reads CASSPTRTMDEQFF. The DNA for the CDR3 is TGTGCCAGCAGCCCGACTAGGACTATGGATGAGCAGTTCTTC.

This clonotype was counted ten times or more. The chain employs TRBV5-1 and TRBJ2-7; 8 nucleotides align to TRBD1. Looked up from germline, CDR1 is SGHRS and CDR2 is YFSETQ. The trim removed 0 bases at V and 2 bases at J, leaving 4 bases unmatched. The CDR3 runs to 15 residues. Here the CDR3 DNA reads TGCGCCAGCAGCTTGGAGACAGGGGCCCCCTACGAGCAGTACTTC. This encodes CASSLETGAPYEQYF.

V usage is TRBV4-3 and J usage is TRBJ1-1; D not certain. CDR1 and CDR2 from the germline V gene are LGHNA and YSLEER. The CDR3 is 14 residues long. Trimming removed 3 bases from V and 1 base from J, with 9 bases in between. DNA for the CDR3: TGCGCCAGCAGCCAGCAGGACGGGAACACTGAAGCTTTCTTT. Protein: CASSQQDGNTEAFF.

V gene TRBV2 combines with J gene TRBJ2-1, with 8 bases aligning to TRBD1. Germline V gene data show CDR1 as SNHLY and CDR2 as FYNNEI. The CDR3 extends over 13 amino acids. V gave up 8 bases and J gave up 7 bases; unmatched junction bases: 7. The CDR3 region has the DNA TGTGCCAGCGCGCAGGGGGCTAGGAATGAGCAGTTCTTC. This encodes CASAQGARNEQFF.

This chain uses TRBV4-2 with TRBJ2-2; 10 nucleotides match TRBD2. V lost 5 bases, J lost 4 bases, and 13 bases stayed unmatched. The CDR3 extends over 18 amino acids. Germline V CDR1 and CDR2: LGHNA, YNFKEQ. The CDR3 bases are TGTGCCAGCAGCAAGGGGCAAGCGGGAGGGCCAGCCACCGGGGAGCTGTTTTTT. This translates into CASSKGQAGGPATGELFF.

This clonotype was seen repeatedly, ten times or more. The chain has TRBV3-1 and TRBJ2-3, with TRBD2 as a possible D gene (6 bases). The V gene's germline CDR1 is LGHDT and CDR2 YNNKEL (reference sequence). The V and J ends lost 0 bases and 4 bases respectively, with 11 bases between them. CDR3 size: 15 residues. CDR3 sequence: CASSQDPGGADTQYF. CDR3 coding DNA: TGTGCCAGCAGCCAAGATCCCGGGGGTGCAGATACGCAGTATTTT.

The chain recombines TRBV6-1 with TRBJ1-2, with 10 bases matching TRBD1. Germline V gene lookup returns CDR1 MNHNS and CDR2 SASEGT. After removal of 6 bases from V and 4 bases from J, the junction contained 14 bases not matched to a gene. The CDR3 is 17 amino acids. The CDR3 loop is CASSPTKDRGLSYGYTF. For the CDR3, the DNA is TGTGCCAGCAGCCCGACCAAGGACAGGGGGTTGAGCTATGGCTACACCTTC.

This clonotype occurred many times. V gene TRBV12-3 or TRBV12-4 combines with J gene TRBJ2-2; the D gene is possibly TRBD2 (6 bases). This CDR3 contains 14 residues. The V end lost 1 base, the J end lost 4 bases, and 7 bases lay between the germline ends. Written as DNA, the CDR3 is TGTGCCAGCAGTTTAGGGGGGGTCACCGGGGAGCTGTTTTTT. Translation: CASSLGGVTGELFF.

The rearrangement joins TRBV2 to TRBJ2-7, with D possibly called TRBD1 or TRBD2 (5 bases each). V lost 8 bases and J lost 5, with 16 bases in between. The CDR3 has 13 amino acids. Germline-derived CDR1 and CDR2 are SNHLY and FYNNEI. The CDR3 is CASDTGTANEQYF. The CDR3 region has the DNA TGTGCCAGCGATACCGGGACGGCGAACGAGCAGTACTTC.

This clonotype appeared many times. V gene TRBV7-2 combines with J gene TRBJ2-4; 7 bases match TRBD2. V lost 5 bases to trimming and J lost 8 bases; unmatched junction nucleotides: 3. Germline loops: CDR1 SGHTA, CDR2 FQGNSA. The CDR3 totals 12 residues. Here the CDR3 DNA reads TGTGCCAGCAGCCCGGGGAGGGACATTCAGTACTTC. This encodes CASSPGRDIQYF.

This chain links TRBV7-9 with TRBJ1-4, with D possibly matching TRBD1 (5 bases). There are 14 residues in the CDR3. Trimming shortened V by 3 bases and J by 8 bases, and 13 bases separated the two germline ends. The V gene's germline CDR1 is SEHNR and CDR2 FQNEAQ (reference sequence). CDR3 nucleotides: TGTGCCAGCAGCTTCTCGACAGCTGAGGAAAAACTGTTTTTT. Translating gives CASSFSTAEEKLFF.